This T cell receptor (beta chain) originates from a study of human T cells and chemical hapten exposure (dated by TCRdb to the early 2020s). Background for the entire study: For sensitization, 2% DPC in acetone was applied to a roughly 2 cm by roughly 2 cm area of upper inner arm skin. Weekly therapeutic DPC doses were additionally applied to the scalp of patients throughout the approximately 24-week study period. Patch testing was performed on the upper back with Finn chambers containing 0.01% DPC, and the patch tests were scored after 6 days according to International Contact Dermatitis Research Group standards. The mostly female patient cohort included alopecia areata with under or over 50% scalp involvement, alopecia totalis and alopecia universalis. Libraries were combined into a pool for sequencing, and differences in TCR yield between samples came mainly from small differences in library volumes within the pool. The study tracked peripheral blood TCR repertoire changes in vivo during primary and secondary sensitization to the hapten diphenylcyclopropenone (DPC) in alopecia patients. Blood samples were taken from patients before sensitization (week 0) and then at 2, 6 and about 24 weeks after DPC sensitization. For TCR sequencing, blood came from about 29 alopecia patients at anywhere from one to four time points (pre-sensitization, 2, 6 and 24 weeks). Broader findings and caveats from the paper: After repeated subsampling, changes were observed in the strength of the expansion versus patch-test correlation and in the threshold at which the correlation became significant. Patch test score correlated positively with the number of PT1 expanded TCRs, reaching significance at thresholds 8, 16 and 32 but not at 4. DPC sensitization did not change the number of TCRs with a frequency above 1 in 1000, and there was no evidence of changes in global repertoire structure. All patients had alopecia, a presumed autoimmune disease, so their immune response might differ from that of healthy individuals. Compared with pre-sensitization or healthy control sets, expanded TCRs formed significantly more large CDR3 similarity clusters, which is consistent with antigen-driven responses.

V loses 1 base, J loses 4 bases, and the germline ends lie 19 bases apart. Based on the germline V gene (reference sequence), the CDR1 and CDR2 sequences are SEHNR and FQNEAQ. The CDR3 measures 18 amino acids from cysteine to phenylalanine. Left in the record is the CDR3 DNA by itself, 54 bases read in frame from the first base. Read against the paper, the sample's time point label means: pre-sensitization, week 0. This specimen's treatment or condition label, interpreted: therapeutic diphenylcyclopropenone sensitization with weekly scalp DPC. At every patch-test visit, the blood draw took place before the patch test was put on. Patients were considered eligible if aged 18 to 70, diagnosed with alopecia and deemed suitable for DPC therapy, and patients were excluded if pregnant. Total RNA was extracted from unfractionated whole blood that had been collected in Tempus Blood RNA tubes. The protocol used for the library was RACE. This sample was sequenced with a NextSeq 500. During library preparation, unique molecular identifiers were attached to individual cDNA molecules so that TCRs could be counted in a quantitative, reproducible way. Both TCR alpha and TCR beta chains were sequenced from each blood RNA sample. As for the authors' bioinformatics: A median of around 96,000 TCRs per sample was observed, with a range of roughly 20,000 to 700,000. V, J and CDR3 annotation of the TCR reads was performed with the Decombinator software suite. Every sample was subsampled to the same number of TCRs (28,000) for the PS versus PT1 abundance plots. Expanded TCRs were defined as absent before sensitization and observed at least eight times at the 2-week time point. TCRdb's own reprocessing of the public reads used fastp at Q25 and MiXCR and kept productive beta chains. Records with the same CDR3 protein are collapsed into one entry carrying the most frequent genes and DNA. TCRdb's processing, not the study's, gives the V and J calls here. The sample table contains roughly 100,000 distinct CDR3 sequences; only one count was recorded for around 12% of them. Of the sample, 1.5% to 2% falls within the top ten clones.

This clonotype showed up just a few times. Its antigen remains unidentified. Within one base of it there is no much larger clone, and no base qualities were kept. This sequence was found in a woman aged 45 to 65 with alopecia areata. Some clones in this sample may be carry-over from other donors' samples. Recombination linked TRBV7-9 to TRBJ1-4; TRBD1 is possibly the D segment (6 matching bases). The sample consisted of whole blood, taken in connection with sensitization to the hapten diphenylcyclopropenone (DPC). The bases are TGTGCCAGCAGCTTAGGTGGTTCCGGGACACCCTTTAATGAAAAACTGTTTTTT. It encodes CASSLGGSGTPFNEKLFF.